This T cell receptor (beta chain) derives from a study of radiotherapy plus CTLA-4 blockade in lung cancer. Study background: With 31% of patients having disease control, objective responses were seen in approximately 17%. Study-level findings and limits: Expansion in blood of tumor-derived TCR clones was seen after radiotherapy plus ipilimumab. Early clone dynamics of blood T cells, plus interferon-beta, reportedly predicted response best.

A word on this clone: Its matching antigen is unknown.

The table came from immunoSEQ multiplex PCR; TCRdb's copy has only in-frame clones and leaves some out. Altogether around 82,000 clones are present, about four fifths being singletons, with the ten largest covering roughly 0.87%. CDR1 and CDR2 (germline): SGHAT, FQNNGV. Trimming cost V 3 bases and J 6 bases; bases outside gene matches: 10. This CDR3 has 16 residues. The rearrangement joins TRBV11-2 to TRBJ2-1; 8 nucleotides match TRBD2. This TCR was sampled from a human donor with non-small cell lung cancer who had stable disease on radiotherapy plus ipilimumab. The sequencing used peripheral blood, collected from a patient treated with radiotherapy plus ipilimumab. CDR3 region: CASSFRAPSGSNEQFF. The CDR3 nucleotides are TGTGCCAGCAGCTTCCGAGCGCCGAGCGGGAGCAATGAGCAGTTCTTC.